Presented here are 25 T cell receptor beta chains from one specimen sequenced in a study of blood T cell repertoires in COVID-19. Assay used: immunoSEQ multiplex PCR; TCRdb lists only in-frame clones, some missing. The profile shows some 100,000 clones, approximately 86% of them singletons. Material for sequencing was PBMCs or T cells enriched from blood (not recorded which). All receptors come from a woman in her fifties or sixties who had recovered from COVID-19.

This rearrangement joins TRBV21-1 to TRBJ2-7; the table's D call, TRBD2, has no DNA check behind it. TRBV21-1 is recorded as a pseudogene. This CDR3 contains 15 residues. The CDR3 DNA reads as TGTGCCAGCAGCAAAGTAGTTGTCCAAAGTTTCGAGCAGTACTTC. As protein: CASSKVVVQSFEQYF.

There are a few counts of this clone. The chain carries TRBV3-1 (or the pseudogene TRBV3-2) and TRBJ2-2; D is perhaps TRBD2 (5 bases). CDR1 LGHDT and CDR2 YNNKEL come from the germline V gene (reference sequence). Trimming took 1 base from V and 2 from J, leaving 14 bases between them. The length of the CDR3 is 17 residues. CDR3 protein: CASSQVRGRLNTGELFF. In DNA form, the CDR3 reads TGTGCCAGCAGCCAAGTACGTGGCAGACTAAACACCGGGGAGCTGTTTTTT.

The rearrangement uses TRBV5-1 and TRBJ2-5, with D maybe TRBD2 (6 bases). Germline CDR1 reads SGHRS; CDR2 reads YFSETQ. The CDR3 runs to 15 residues. Deletions cut 2 bases from V and 5 bases from J, with 16 bases between. The CDR3 DNA follows: TGCGCCAGCAGCTTTATAACGGGGGACCGGGAGACCCAGTACTTC. Its protein is CASSFITGDRETQYF.

The sample holds a few counts of this clone. The J gene is TRBJ2-7, the V gene TRBV3-1 (or the pseudogene TRBV3-2); D is unclear. Germline V CDR1 and CDR2: LGHDT, YNNKEL (reference sequence). V was shortened by 1 base and J by 0 bases, with 10 bases between the two germline ends. The CDR3 totals 15 residues. The CDR3 region is CASSQVPTPSYEQYF. As DNA, the CDR3 is TGTGCCAGCAGCCAAGTCCCCACTCCCTCCTACGAGCAGTACTTC.

Only one count was recorded for this clone. The genes are TRBV28 and TRBJ1-2; D unresolved. CDR3 size: 11 residues. The germline V and J ends were trimmed by 4 bases and 4 bases, with 4 bases remaining between them. The V gene's germline CDR1 is MDHEN and CDR2 SYDVKM. The CDR3 nucleotides read TGTGCCAGCAGTTGGGCCTATGGCTACACCTTC. This translates into CASSWAYGYTF.

The rearrangement joins TRBV28 to TRBJ1-1; possibly TRBD1 for D (6 bases). Germline CDR1 MDHEN, CDR2 SYDVKM. CDR3 length: 13 amino acids. V shed 6 bases and J shed 14 bases, with 22 bases lying between them. The CDR3 is CASSRRTALIGFF. The CDR3 coding sequence is TGTGCCAGCAGCCGACGGACAGCTCTTATTGGGTTCTTT. The variable domain in full, with the rest retrieved from reference TRBV28 and TRBJ1-1, is DVKVTQSSRYLVKRTGEKVFLECVQDMDHENMFWYRQDPGLGLRLIYFSYDVKMKEKGDIPEGYSVSREKKERFSLILESASTNQTSMYLCASSRRTALIGFFGQGTRLTVV.

The V call is TRBV7-2, the J call TRBJ2-3; 11 positions agree with TRBD2. The J segment lost 3 bases and the V segment lost 1 base, leaving 0 bases of the junction unmatched. CDR1 and CDR2 (germline): SGHTA, FQGNSA. The CDR3 runs to 15 residues. The CDR3 region is CASSLVAGGTDTQYF. The DNA for the CDR3 is TGTGCCAGCAGCTTAGTAGCGGGGGGGACAGATACGCAGTATTTT.

CDR3 protein: CASSPGQGVFF. CDR3 DNA sequence: TGCGCCAGCAGCCCCGGACAGGGGGTGTTCTTC. The rearrangement uses TRBV5-1 and TRBJ2-1; 10 bases agree with TRBD1. V was pared by 4 bases and J by 15 bases, with 4 bases of the junction left unmatched. This CDR3 is built from 11 residues. CDR1 is SGHRS, CDR2 YFSETQ, per germline.

This sequence joins TRBV7-3 and TRBJ2-7; 7 positions agree with TRBD2. In germline, CDR1 is SGHTA, CDR2 FQGTGA. The CDR3 runs to 15 residues. V lost 5 bases to trimming and J lost 2 bases; unmatched junction nucleotides: 9. In nucleotides, the CDR3 is TGTGCCAGCAGCGCCATGGGTGGGAGGGCCTACGAGCAGTACTTC. Protein product: CASSAMGGRAYEQYF. The complete variable domain, with remaining parts taken from reference TRBV7-3 and TRBJ2-7, reads GAGVSQTPSNKVTEKGKYVELRCDPISGHTALYWYRQSLGQGPEFLIYFQGTGAADDSGLPNDRFFAVRPEGSVSTLKIQRTERGDSAVYLCASSAMGGRAYEQYFGPGTRLTVT.

The CDR3 bases are TGCGCCAGCAGCCAAGTAAGCGGCAACACAGATACGCAGTATTTT. This codes for CASSQVSGNTDTQYF. V and J are TRBV4-1 and TRBJ2-3; TRBD2 might be the D (5 bases). Germline CDR1 is MGHRA and CDR2 is YSYEKL. There are 15 residues in the CDR3. Trimming removed 1 base from V and 2 bases from J, with 10 bases in between.

The rearrangement uses TRBV5-1 and TRBJ2-5; TRBD2 agrees at 7 bases. V was clipped by 0 bases and J by 4 bases; unmatched bases: 3. This CDR3 contains 14 residues. The germline CDR1 and CDR2 sequences are SGHRS and YFSETQ. CDR3 sequence: CASSLGREGETQYF. CDR3 nucleotide sequence: TGCGCCAGCAGCTTGGGCAGGGAGGGAGAGACCCAGTACTTC.

This chain joins TRBV4-2 and TRBJ2-1, with 13 bases lining up with TRBD2. Germline CDR1 is LGHNA and CDR2 is YNFKEQ. The length of the CDR3 is 16 residues. V dropped 3 bases and J dropped 4; count of bases not matched to a gene: 3. The DNA of the CDR3 is TGTGCCAGCAGCCAGGAACTAGCGGGGGGGTACAATGAGCAGTTCTTC. Translation gives CASSQELAGGYNEQFF.

The V and J genes are TRBV27 and TRBJ2-2, with D unclear. The germline gives CDR1 MNHEY, CDR2 SMNVEV (reference sequence). This CDR3 has 12 residues. Trimming shortened V by 4 bases and J by 8 bases, and 8 bases separated the two germline ends. The CDR3 sequence is CASSSKLGELFF. The CDR3 region has the DNA TGTGCCAGCAGTTCCAAATTGGGGGAGCTGTTTTTT.

A single count supports this clone. This chain joins TRBV19 and TRBJ1-6; 7 nucleotides match TRBD1. V shed 6 bases, J shed 5 bases, and the junction held 10 bases outside the gene matches. This CDR3 region has 16 residues. Germline values: CDR1 LNHDA, CDR2 SQIVND (reference sequence). This CDR3 is CASRTGDRVDNSPLHF. The DNA for the CDR3 is TGTGCCAGTAGGACGGGCGACAGGGTGGATAATTCACCCCTCCACTTT. The full variable domain, its missing parts supplied by reference TRBV19 and TRBJ1-6, is DGGITQSPKYLFRKEGQNVTLSCEQNLNHDAMYWYRQDPGQGLRLIYYSQIVNDFQKGDIAEGYSVSREKKESFPLTVTSAQKNPTAFYLCASRTGDRVDNSPLHFGNGTRLTVT.

V usage is TRBV23-1 and J usage is TRBJ2-2; 8 nucleotides agree with TRBD2. TRBV23-1 is labeled an ORF, and its function is uncertain. Trimming removed 2 bases from V and 7 bases from J; junction bases left unmatched: 12. This CDR3 has 17 residues. In DNA form, the CDR3 reads TGCGCCAGCAGTCAAACTCTGAGCGGGAGTGCCATCGGGGAGCTGTTTTTT. The encoded protein is CASSQTLSGSAIGELFF.

The J gene is TRBJ1-2, the V gene TRBV25-1, with D unresolved. The V and J ends lost 2 bases and 8 bases respectively, with 15 bases between them. This CDR3 is built from 14 residues. Germline V gene lookup returns CDR1 MGHDK and CDR2 SYGVNS. CDR3 amino acids: CASSENGRTGGYTF. DNA for the CDR3: TGTGCCAGCAGTGAAAACGGACGAACGGGAGGCTACACCTTC.

V gene TRBV2 combines with J gene TRBJ2-5; D perhaps matches TRBD2 (6 bases). V was cut by 5 bases and J by 5 bases, with 18 bases left in between. The CDR3 is made up of 15 amino acids. CDR1 is SNHLY and CDR2 is FYNNEI in the germline V gene. The CDR3 DNA sequence: TGTGCCAGCAGTCCCACCCGGCTAGCGTGGGAGACCCAGTACTTC. Translation gives CASSPTRLAWETQYF.

The chain employs TRBV30 and TRBJ1-5; tentative D call: TRBD1 (6 bases). Germline-derived CDR1 and CDR2 are GTSNPN and SVGIG (reference sequence). With 3 bases removed from V and 5 bases from J, the gap between germline ends came to 11 bases. CDR3 length: 13 residues. The CDR3 spells CAWSQGSDQPQHF. CDR3 coding DNA: TGTGCCTGGAGCCAGGGGTCGGATCAGCCCCAGCATTTT.

This sequence joins TRBV7-9 and TRBJ2-1, with 16 nucleotides matching TRBD2. With 4 bases clipped from V and 6 bases from J, the junction kept 9 bases outside the gene matches. The germline V gene has CDR1 SEHNR and CDR2 FQNEAQ (reference sequence). This CDR3 region has 18 residues. CDR3 sequence reads: CASSSGLAGGPSGNEQFF. CDR3 sequence (DNA): TGTGCCAGCAGCTCGGGACTAGCGGGAGGGCCCTCCGGCAATGAGCAGTTCTTC. The full variable domain, completed using reference TRBV7-9 and TRBJ2-1, is DTGVSQNPRHKITKRGQNVTFRCDPISEHNRLYWYRQTLGQGPEFLTYFQNEAQLEKSRLLSDRFSAERPKGSFSTLEIQRTEQGDSAMYLCASSSGLAGGPSGNEQFFGPGTRLTVL.

The chain has TRBV3-1 (or the pseudogene TRBV3-2) and TRBJ2-7; TRBD1 might be the D (6 bases). Trimming took off 3 bases at V and 4 bases at J, with 10 bases between the two ends. This CDR3 has 13 amino acids. Germline-derived CDR1 and CDR2 are LGHDT and YNNKEL (reference sequence). The CDR3 DNA sequence: TGTGCCAGCAGCCATACAGGGTGGTACGAGCAGTACTTC. This codes for CASSHTGWYEQYF.

This clone is categorized as medium-sized. The chain employs TRBV5-4 and TRBJ2-2; D is perhaps TRBD2 (5 bases). This CDR3 is built from 13 residues. Per germline, CDR1 SGHNT and CDR2 YYREEE (reference sequence). V was trimmed by 7 bases and J by 3 bases, leaving 10 bases between them. CDR3 region: CASQRADTGELFF. The CDR3 nucleotides are TGTGCCAGCCAGAGGGCTGACACCGGGGAGCTGTTTTTT.

The genes are TRBV11-2 and TRBJ2-3; 7 bases are shared with TRBD2. V shed 1 base, J shed 8 bases, and the junction held 15 bases outside the gene matches. Germline CDR1 and CDR2: SGHAT and FQNNGV. This CDR3 contains 17 residues. CDR3 loop: CASSLGGRGSGRSTQYF. Written as DNA, the CDR3 is TGTGCCAGCAGCTTAGGCGGGAGAGGGTCAGGTCGAAGTACGCAGTATTTT.

The rearrangement links TRBV5-6 to TRBJ1-6, with 7 bases lining up with TRBD1. V lost 3 bases to trimming and J lost 7 bases; unmatched junction nucleotides: 1. CDR1 and CDR2 from the germline V gene are SGHDT and YYEEEE. There are 13 residues in the CDR3. The CDR3 loop reads CASSWGQNSPLHF. The CDR3 nucleotides read TGTGCCAGCAGCTGGGGACAGAATTCACCCCTCCACTTT.

The rearrangement links TRBV14 to TRBJ2-1, with no clear D. Deletions cut 4 bases from V and 9 bases from J, with 19 bases between. This CDR3 region has 15 residues. Germline V lookup: CDR1 SGHDN, CDR2 FVKESK. CDR3: CASSLGGASNGEQFF. DNA for the CDR3: TGTGCCAGCAGCCTAGGCGGAGCCTCTAACGGTGAGCAGTTCTTC.

This clone appeared a few times. This chain connects TRBV6-5 to TRBJ1-6; 7 bases line up with TRBD1. The trim removed 7 bases at V and 4 bases at J, leaving 7 bases unmatched. The germline V gene has CDR1 MNHEY and CDR2 SVGAGI. The CDR3 loop spans 15 amino acids. In DNA, the CDR3 is TGTGCCAGCAAAGAGGACAGGAGATATAATTCACCCCTCCACTTT. This sequence encodes CASKEDRRYNSPLHF.